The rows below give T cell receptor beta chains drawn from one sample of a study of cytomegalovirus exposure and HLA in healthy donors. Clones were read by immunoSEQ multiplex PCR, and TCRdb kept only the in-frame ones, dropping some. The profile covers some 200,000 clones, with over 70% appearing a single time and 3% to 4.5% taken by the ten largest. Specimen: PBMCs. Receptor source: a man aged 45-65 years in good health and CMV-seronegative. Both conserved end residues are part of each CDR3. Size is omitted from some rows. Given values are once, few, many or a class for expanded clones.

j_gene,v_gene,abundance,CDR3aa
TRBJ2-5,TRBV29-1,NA,CSGGVGETQYF
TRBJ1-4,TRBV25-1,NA,CASSEFWAENEKLFF
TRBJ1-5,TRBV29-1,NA,CSVPGGFNQPQHF
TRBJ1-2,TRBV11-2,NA,CASSLGRTGFGYTF
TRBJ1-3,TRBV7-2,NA,CASSYPGSGNTIYF
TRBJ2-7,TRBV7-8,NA,CASSGHQSSYEQYF
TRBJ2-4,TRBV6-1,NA,CASSSTGGGENIQYF
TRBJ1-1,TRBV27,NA,CASSLGAQNTEAFF
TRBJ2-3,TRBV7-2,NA,CASSLQGSDTQYF
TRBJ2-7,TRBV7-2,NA,CASSFGTGTGYEQYF
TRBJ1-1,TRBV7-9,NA,CASSRQTGVGTEAFF
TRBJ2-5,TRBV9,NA,CASNKGQVDETQYF
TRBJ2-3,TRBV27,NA,CASSLSRGGTDTQYF
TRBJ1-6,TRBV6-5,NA,CASSYSGGIDSPLHF
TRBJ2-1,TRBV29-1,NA,CSAGQAEQFF
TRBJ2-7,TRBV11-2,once,CASSLDRGGEQYF
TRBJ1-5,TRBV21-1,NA,CASSGENYHGTLGNSNQPQHF
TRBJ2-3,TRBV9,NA,CASSVATSGGQFRPDTQYF
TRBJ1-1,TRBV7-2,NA,CASSTRRRTEAFF
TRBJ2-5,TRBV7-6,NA,CASSPRTEVRGAQYF
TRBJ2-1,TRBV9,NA,CASSLEQGSEQFF
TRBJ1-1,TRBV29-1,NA,CSVQTGVTEAFF
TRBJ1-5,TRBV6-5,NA,CASRTLQGKGQPQHF
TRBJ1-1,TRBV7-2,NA,CASSVTRQDNTEAFF
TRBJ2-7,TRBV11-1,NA,CASSLKRTGDTYEQYF
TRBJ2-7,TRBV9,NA,CASSVGAPSGWEQYF
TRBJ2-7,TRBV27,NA,CAVGQATSYEQYF